The present TCR beta chain was sequenced within a study of spatial heterogeneity in lung cancer. This clonotype is classed as large (0.1 to 1%). Specified time point: sample taken at primary tumor resection. Donors were 72 untreated early-stage non-small cell lung cancer patients. TCRdb re-called the 5' RACE reads through MiXCR, storing one row per CDR3 protein. The table lists about 2,000 distinct CDR3 sequences, 6.8% of them singletons. The sample in question was normal lung tissue next to the tumor, obtained at surgery. The sequence was obtained from a male donor with early-stage non-small cell lung cancer.

The CDR3, as DNA: TGTGCCAGCAGCTTAAGGACAGGGATGTATGGCTACACCTTC. Encoded protein: CASSLRTGMYGYTF. V and J are TRBV5-6 and TRBJ1-2, with 8 bases lining up with TRBD1. The CDR3 has 14 residues. V shed 2 bases and J 5 bases; nucleotides not matched to a gene: 5. Germline lookup yields CDR1 SGHDT and CDR2 YYEEEE.